The T cell receptor (beta chain) described here comes from a study of identical twins. Between the trimmed V and J ends, which lost 3 bases and 2 bases, there was a span of 16 bases. Germline assignment: CDR1 MNHEY and CDR2 SMNVEV (reference sequence). This CDR3 is built from 17 residues. As concerns this clonotype: What it binds is not known.

Among all donors, each was a healthy Caucasian. General study results and limits: There was more out-of-frame TCR alpha sharing in monozygotic twins than models estimated.

One entry per CDR3 protein, called by TCRdb with MiXCR from the 5' RACE reads. The table lists approximately 670,000 distinct CDR3 sequences, 5.5% to 7.5% of them singletons. The TCR sequence derives from a young man in good health. This chain uses TRBV27 with TRBJ2-2; D perhaps matches TRBD1 (6 bases). Sequencing was carried out using naive T cells sorted from blood. CDR3 coding DNA: TGTGCCAGCAGTTTGCAACATATGGACAGAAACACCGGGGAGCTGTTTTTT. It translates to CASSLQHMDRNTGELFF.